This T cell receptor (beta chain) was sequenced during a study of blood T cell repertoires in COVID-19. In the authors' workflow: Estimates of nucleated cell counts were drawn from the amplification of reference gene primers. Using immunoSEQ multiplex PCR, the repertoire was profiled, and TCRdb retains in-frame clones only, with some absent. From that table come the V and J calls and clone size; the DNA was used to work out D and trimming. Of some 35,000 clones in the sample, roughly 80% were seen once. The CDR3 is 11 residues long. Germline V gene lookup returns CDR1 MDHEN and CDR2 SYDVKM. Trimming took off 4 bases at V and 8 bases at J, with 8 bases between the two ends.

The chain links TRBV28 to TRBJ1-2; perhaps TRBD1 as D (5 bases). The sequence came from a man between 65 and 79 years old with acute or convalescent COVID-19. Sequencing input: peripheral blood. The CDR3 reads CASSSNRGYTF. The CDR3 nucleotides read TGTGCCAGCAGTTCTAACAGGGGCTACACCTTC.